This T cell receptor beta chain was sequenced during a study of T cell responses to AZD1222 COVID-19 vaccine. Whole-study findings and limits: Reportedly, nearly half of unique spike TCRs recognized epitopes outside B.1.351/B.1.1.7 mutations.

Some clones are missing from TCRdb's copy, which holds only in-frame ones; the method was immunoSEQ multiplex PCR. The table includes around 100,000 clones, 70% to 90% detected once. The V gene's germline CDR1 is LNHDA and CDR2 SQIVND (reference sequence). The CDR3 is 14 residues long. V lost 7 bases, J lost 1 base, and 11 bases lay in between. About this clone itself: No antigen is known for it.

The input for sequencing was peripheral blood, taken on day 0 of AZD1222 vaccination. V is TRBV19 and J is TRBJ1-3; D possibly corresponds to TRBD1 (5 bases). This TCR was recovered from an adult in good health. The CDR3 is CASNPNRSGNTIYF. In nucleotides, the CDR3 is TGTGCCAGTAACCCAAACAGGTCTGGAAACACCATATATTTT.